This is a list of T cell receptor beta chains from one sample in a study of cytomegalovirus exposure and HLA in healthy donors. Libraries were prepared by immunoSEQ multiplex PCR; TCRdb keeps only in-frame clonotypes and omits some of them. The sample gives 110,000 or so clones, over 70% of which show up once; 8.6% is in the top ten. Source material: PBMCs. The receptors were gathered from a woman aged 40 to 50 in good health and CMV-seropositive. Each CDR3 is given with its conserved first and last residue.

TRBJ2-7 16 TRBV7-9 CSSSSNIGDFGGEQYF
TRBJ1-1 14 TRBV2 CASSEQGGNTEAFF
TRBJ2-7 15 TRBV27 CASSLSQGASDEQYF
TRBJ2-1 16 TRBV7-9 CSSSQSRGLAVNEQFF
TRBJ1-2 17 TRBV4-3 CASSQDGAGESYYGYTF
TRBJ2-7 15 TRBV28 CASSLWGYRVEEQYF
TRBJ2-5 16 TRBV5-4 CASSLVIAGYQETQYF
TRBJ1-4 13 TRBV28 CASRGGWTEKLFF
TRBJ2-7 16 TRBV2 CASRRQGAGGFYEQYF
TRBJ1-1 14 TRBV5-5 CASSLVAGNTEAFF
TRBJ1-4 17 TRBV7-9 CASSRIRGLSTNEKLFF
TRBJ2-1 15 TRBV7-8 CASSWGSSGGNEQFF
TRBJ1-1 16 TRBV4-1 CASSQTPGQTNTEAFF
TRBJ2-1 16 TRBV11-3 CASSSIRVGSYNEQFF
TRBJ1-2 13 TRBV5-5 CASSQDRPYGYTF
TRBJ2-7 16 TRBV28 CASSLIAGGPSYEQYF
TRBJ1-2 17 TRBV4-1 CASSQVIFQVRGGGYTF
TRBJ1-1 14 TRBV10-1 CASRLGQGNTEAFF
TRBJ1-1 17 TRBV19 CASSIDVQGITNTEAFF
TRBJ2-1 15 TRBV5-8 CASSLTSPADNEQFF
TRBJ2-7 14 TRBV25-1 CASSGAGAIHEQYF
TRBJ2-3 14 TRBV5-1 CASSLGEQGLTQYF
. 16 TRBV7-9 CASSPPPRQGLYEQYF
TRBJ2-1 11 TRBV6-5 CASRTGNEQFF
TRBJ1-1 15 TRBV29-1 CSGAPGWGMNTEAFF
TRBJ2-3 14 TRBV19 CASKKAGEEDTQYF
TRBJ1-5 15 TRBV19 CASRRTGEGNQPQHF
TRBJ2-3 16 TRBV10-3 CAISESTSGRPDTQYF
TRBJ1-1 15 TRBV28 CASRGRYRPGTEAFF
TRBJ1-3 15 TRBV5-1 CASSRQGRIGDTIYF
TRBJ2-7 14 TRBV9 CASSVGRTVYEQYF
TRBJ1-1 15 TRBV7-9 CSSSRDRAITTEAFF
TRBJ2-7 12 TRBV11-2 CASSLRGYEQYF
TRBJ2-7 16 TRBV2 CASSEPYRDREGEQYF
TRBJ2-4 13 TRBV7-8 CASSRPGENIQYF
TRBJ2-7 14 TRBV2 CASSEAFRGYEQYF
TRBJ1-5 16 TRBV27 CASRSNRGLSNQPQHF
TRBJ2-2 18 TRBV5-1 CASAREAGGFRNTGELFF
TRBJ2-2 17 TRBV21-1 CASSNGLAGVNTGELFF
TRBJ1-5 15 TRBV5-6 CASSLRGLGDQPQHF
TRBJ1-1 15 TRBV7-8 CASSLRTGEGTEAFF
TRBJ1-2 13 TRBV27 CASSLSARGGYTF
TRBJ2-1 17 TRBV19 CASSMGPFWGRINEQFF
TRBJ2-7 13 TRBV6-6 CASTVAGLNEQYF
TRBJ2-7 12 TRBV6-5 CAILRGPYEQYF
TRBJ2-1 14 TRBV27 CASRFGQGPNEQFF
TRBJ2-1 13 TRBV6-6 CATGLAVHNEQFF
TRBJ2-2 16 TRBV7-2 CASSLQLAGVGGELFF
TRBJ2-7 14 TRBV11-2 CASSLNPTGYEQYF
TRBJ1-6 15 TRBV4-3 CASSQFNSYNSPLHF
TRBJ2-1 15 TRBV11-3 CASSRPGGSGVEQFF
TRBJ1-2 15 TRBV28 CASSPHWDSLYGYTF
TRBJ2-3 19 TRBV7-3 CASSLVVVSGRPYTDTQYF
TRBJ2-5 16 TRBV4-2 CASSLTSGGAEETQYF
TRBJ2-7 18 TRBV11-2 CASSSPTLWGQRNYEQYF